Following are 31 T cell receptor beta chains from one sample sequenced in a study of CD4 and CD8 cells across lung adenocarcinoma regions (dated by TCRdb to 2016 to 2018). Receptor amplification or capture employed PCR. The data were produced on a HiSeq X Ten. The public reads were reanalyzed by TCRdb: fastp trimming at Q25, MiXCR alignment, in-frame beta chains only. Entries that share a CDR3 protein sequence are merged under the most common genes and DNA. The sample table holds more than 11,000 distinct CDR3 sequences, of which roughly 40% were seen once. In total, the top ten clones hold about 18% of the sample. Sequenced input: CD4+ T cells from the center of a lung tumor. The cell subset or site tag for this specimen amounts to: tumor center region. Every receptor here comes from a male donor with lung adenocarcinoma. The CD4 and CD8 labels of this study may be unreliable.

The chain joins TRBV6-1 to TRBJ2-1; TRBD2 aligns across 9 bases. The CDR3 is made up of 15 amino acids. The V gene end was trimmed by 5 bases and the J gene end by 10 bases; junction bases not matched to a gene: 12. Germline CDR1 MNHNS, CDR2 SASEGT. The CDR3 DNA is TGTGCCAGCAGTCCGTATAGCGGGAGCTCCTACGAGCAGTTCTTC. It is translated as CASSPYSGSSYEQFF.

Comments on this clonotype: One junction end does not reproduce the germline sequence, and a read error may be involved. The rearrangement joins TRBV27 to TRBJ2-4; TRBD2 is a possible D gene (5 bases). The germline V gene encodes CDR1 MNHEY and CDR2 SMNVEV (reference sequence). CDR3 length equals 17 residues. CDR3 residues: CASSQNMRALAKNMQYF. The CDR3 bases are TGTGCCAGCAGTCAGAACATGCGGGCGCTAGCCAAAAACATGCAGTACTTC.

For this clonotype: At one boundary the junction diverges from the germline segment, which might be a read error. The CDR3 nucleotides read TGCGCCACCGGGGAGCCAGAGACGCAGTATTTT. This translates into CATGEPETQYF. The chain joins TRBV10-2 to TRBJ2-3; the D gene is possibly TRBD2 (5 bases). Germline V lookup: CDR1 WSHSY, CDR2 SAAADI. The CDR3 covers 11 residues.

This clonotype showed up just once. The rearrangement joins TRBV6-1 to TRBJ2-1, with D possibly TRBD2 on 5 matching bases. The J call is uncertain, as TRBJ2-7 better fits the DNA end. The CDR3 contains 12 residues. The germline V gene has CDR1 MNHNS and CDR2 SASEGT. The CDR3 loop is CASRSSGFEQYF. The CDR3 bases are TGTGCCAGCAGATCGTCGGGATTCGAGCAGTACTTC.

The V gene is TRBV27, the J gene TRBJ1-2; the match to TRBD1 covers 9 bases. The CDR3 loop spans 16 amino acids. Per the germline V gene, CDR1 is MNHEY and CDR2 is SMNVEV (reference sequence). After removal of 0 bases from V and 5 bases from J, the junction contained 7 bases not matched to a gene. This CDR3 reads CASSLSPDRGGYGYTF. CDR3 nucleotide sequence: TGTGCCAGCAGTTTATCCCCGGACAGGGGTGGTTATGGCTACACCTTC.

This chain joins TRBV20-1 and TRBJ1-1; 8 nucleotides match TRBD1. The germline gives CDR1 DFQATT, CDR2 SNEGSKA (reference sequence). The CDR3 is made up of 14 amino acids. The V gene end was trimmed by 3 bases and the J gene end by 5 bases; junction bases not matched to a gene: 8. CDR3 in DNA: TGCAGTGCTAGCGCAGGGGGCTGGCGGACTGAAGCTTTCTTT. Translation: CSASAGGWRTEAFF.

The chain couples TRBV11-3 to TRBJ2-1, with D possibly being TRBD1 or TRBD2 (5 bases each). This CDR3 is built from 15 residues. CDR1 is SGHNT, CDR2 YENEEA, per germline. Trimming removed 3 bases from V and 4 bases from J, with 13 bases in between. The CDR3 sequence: CASSFGGEGYNEQFF. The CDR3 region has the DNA TGTGCCAGCAGCTTTGGGGGAGAGGGTTACAATGAGCAGTTCTTC. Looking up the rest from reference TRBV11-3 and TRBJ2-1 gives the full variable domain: EAGVVQSPRYKIIEKKQPVAFWCNPISGHNTLYWYLQNLGQGPELLIRYENEEAVDDSQLPKDRFSAERLKGVDSTLKIQPAELGDSAVYLCASSFGGEGYNEQFFGPGTRLTVL.

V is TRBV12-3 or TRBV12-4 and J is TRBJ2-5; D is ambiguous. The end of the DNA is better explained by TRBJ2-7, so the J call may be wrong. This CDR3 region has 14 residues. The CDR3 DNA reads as TGTGCCAGCAGTTCAGAGACTGCGCCCTACGAGCAGTACTTC. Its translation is CASSSETAPYEQYF.

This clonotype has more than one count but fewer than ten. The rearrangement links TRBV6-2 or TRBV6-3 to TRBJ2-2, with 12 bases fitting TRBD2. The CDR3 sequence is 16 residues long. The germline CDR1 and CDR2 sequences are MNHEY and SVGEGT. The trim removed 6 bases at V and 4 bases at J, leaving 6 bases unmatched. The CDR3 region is CASRNRLAGVTGELFF. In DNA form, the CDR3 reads TGTGCCAGCAGAAACCGACTAGCGGGAGTCACCGGGGAGCTGTTTTTT.

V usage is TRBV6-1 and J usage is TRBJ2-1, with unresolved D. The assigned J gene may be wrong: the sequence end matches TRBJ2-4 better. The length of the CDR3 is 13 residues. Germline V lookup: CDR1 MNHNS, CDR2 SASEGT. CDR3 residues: CASREWTKNDQYF. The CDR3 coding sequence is TGTGCCAGCAGGGAATGGACCAAAAATGATCAGTACTTC.

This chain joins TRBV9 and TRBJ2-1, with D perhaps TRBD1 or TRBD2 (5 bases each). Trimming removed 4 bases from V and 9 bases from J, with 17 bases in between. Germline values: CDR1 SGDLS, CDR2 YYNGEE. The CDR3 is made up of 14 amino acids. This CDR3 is CASSPRGGSAEQFF. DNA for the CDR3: TGTGCCAGCAGCCCACGTGGGGGATCAGCTGAGCAGTTCTTC.

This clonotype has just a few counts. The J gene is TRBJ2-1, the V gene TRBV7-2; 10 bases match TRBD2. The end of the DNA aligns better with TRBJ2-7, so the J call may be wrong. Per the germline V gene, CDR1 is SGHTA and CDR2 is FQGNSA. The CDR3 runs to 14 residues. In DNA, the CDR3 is TGTGCCAGCAGCACAGCGGGAGGGGCCTACGAGCAGTACTTC. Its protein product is CASSTAGGAYEQYF.

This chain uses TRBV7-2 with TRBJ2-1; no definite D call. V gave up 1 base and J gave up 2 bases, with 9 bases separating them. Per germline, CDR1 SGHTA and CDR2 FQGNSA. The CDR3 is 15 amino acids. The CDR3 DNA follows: TGTGCCAGCAGCTTAGAGAGCGAGACCTACAATGAGCAGTTCTTC. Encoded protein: CASSLESETYNEQFF.

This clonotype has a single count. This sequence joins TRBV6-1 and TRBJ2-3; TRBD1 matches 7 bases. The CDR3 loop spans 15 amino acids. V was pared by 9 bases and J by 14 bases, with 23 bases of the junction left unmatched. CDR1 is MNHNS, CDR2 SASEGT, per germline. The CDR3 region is CARGLQSVITGALYF. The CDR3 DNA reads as TGTGCCAGGGGCCTCCAGTCTGTGATCACAGGGGCGCTGTATTTT.

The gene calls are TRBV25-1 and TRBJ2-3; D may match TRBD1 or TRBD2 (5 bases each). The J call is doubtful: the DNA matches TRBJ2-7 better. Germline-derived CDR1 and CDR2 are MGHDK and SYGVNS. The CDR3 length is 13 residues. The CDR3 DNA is TGTGCCAGCGGGAGAACAGGCAAAGAGACGCAGTACTTC. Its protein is CASGRTGKETQYF.

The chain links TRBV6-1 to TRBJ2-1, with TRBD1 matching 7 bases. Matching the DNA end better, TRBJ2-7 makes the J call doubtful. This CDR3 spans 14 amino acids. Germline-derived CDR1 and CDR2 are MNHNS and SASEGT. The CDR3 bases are TGTGCCAGCAGTAAGACAGGGCCTACTAGGGAGCAGTACTTC. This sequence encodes CASSKTGPTREQYF.

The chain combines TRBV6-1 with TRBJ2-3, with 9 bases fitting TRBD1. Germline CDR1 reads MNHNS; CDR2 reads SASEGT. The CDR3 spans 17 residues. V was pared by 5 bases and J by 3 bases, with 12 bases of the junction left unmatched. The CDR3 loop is CASSLNRGRVWTDTQYF. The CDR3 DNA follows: TGTGCCAGCAGTCTAAACAGGGGGCGCGTATGGACAGATACGCAGTATTTT.

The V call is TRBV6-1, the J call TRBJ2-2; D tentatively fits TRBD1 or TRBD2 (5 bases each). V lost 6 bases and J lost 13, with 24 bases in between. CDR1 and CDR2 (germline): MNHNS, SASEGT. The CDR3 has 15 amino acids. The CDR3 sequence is CASSLQSVIPGTLFF. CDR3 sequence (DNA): TGTGCCAGCAGCCTCCAGTCTGTGATCCCCGGGACGCTGTTTTTT.

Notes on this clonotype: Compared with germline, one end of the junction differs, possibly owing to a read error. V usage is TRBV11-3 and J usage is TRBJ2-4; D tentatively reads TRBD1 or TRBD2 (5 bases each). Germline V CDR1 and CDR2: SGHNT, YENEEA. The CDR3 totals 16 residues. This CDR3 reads CPSRVPGLRAKNTQYF. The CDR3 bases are TGTCCGAGCCGCGTCCCGGGGCTGCGAGCCAAAAACACTCAGTATTTC. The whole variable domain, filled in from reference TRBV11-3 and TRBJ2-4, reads EAGVVQSPRYKIIEKKQPVAFWCNPISGHNTLYWYLQNLGQGPELLIRYENEEAVDDSQLPKDRFSAERLKGVDSTLKIQPAELGDSAVYLCPSRVPGLRAKNTQYFGAGTRLSVL.

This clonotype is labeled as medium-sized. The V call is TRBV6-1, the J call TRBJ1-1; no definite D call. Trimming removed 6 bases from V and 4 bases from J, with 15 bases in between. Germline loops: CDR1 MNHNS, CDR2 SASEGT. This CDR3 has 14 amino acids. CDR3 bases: TGTGCCAGCAGCATCGAGGGAACGGGCACTGAAGCTTTCTTT. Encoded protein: CASSIEGTGTEAFF.

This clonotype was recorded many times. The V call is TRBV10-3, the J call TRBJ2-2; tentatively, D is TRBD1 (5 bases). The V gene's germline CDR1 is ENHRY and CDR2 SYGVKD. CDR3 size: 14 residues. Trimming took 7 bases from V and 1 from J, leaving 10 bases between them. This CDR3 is CAITLTGNTGELFF. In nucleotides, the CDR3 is TGTGCCATCACTCTCACAGGGAACACCGGGGAGCTGTTTTTT.

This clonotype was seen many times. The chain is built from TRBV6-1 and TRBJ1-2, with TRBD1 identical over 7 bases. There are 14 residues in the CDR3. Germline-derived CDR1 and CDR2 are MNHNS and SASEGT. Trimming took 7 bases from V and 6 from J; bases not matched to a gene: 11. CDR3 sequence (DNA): TGTGCCAGCACAGAAAACAGGGGCGGCAATGGCTACACCTTC. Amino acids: CASTENRGGNGYTF.

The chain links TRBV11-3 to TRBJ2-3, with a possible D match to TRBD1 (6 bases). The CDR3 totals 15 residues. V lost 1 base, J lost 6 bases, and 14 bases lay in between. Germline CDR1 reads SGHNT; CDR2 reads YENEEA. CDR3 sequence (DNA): TGTGCCAGCAGCTTAGGGGACACCGATTTGGATACGCAGTATTTT. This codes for CASSLGDTDLDTQYF.

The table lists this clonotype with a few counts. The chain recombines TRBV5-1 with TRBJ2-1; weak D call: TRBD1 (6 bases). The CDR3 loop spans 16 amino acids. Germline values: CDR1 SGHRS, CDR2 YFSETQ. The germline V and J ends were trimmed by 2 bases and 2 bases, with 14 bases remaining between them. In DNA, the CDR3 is TGCGCCAGCAGCTTAAAACAGGGTTCCCCCTACAATGAGCAGTTCTTC. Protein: CASSLKQGSPYNEQFF.

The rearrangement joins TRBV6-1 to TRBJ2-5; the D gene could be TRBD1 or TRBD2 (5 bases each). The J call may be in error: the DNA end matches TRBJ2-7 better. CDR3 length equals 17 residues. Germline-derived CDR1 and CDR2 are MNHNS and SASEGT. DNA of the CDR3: TGTGCCAGCAGTCCAAACGGGGCCGCAAACAATATCTACGAGCAGTACTTC. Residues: CASSPNGAANNIYEQYF.

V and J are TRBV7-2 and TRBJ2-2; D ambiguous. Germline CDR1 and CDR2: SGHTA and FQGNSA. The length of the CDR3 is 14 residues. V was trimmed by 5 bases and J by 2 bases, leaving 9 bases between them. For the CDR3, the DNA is TGTGCCAGCAGCCTCTCCTATAACACCGGGGAGCTGTTTTTT. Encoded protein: CASSLSYNTGELFF.

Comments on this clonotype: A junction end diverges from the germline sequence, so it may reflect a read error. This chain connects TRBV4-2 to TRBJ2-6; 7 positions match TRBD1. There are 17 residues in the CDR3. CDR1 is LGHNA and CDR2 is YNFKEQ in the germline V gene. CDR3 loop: CASRQADRSSGANVLTF. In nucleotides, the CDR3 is TGTGCCAGCCGCCAGGCGGACAGGAGCTCTGGGGCCAACGTCCTGACTTTC.

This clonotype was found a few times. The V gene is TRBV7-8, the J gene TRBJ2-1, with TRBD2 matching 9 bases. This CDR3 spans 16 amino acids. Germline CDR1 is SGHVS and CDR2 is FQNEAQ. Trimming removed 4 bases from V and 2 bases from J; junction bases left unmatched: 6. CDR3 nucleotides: TGTGCCAGCAGCTCCCGGACTAGCGACACCTACAATGAGCAGTTCTTC. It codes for CASSSRTSDTYNEQFF.

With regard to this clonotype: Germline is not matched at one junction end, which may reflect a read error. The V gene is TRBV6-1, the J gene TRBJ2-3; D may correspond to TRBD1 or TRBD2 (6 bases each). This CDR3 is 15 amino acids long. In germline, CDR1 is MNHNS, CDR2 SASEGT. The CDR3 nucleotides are TGTGCCAGCGGTGCGCGACTGGGGGGCAAAGATATTCAGTACTTT. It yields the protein CASGARLGGKDIQYF.

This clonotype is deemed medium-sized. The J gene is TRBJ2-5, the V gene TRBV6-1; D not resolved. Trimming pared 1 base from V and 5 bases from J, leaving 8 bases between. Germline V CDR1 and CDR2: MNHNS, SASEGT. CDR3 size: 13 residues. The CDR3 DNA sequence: TGTGCCAGCAGTGAAGAGTTCTGGGAGACCCAGTACTTC. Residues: CASSEEFWETQYF.

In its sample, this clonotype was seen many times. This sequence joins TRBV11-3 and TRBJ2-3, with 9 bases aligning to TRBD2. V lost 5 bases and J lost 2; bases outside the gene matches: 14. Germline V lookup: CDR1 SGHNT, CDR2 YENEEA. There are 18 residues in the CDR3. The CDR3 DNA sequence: TGTGCCAGCAGCCCTCTTTCCTGGCGGGAGGGCCCCACAGATACGCAGTATTTT. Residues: CASSPLSWREGPTDTQYF.